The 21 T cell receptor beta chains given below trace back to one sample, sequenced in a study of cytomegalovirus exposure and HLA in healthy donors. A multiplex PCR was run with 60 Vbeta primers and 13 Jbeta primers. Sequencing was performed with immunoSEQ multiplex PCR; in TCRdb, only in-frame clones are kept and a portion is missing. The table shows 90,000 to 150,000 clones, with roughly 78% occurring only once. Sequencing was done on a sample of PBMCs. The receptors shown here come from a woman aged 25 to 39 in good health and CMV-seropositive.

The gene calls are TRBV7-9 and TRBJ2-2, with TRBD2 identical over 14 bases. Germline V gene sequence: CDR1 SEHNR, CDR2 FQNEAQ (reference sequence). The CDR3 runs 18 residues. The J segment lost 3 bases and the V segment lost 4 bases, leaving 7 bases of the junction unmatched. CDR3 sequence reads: CASSSRTSGGSHTGELFF. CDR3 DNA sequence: TGTGCCAGCAGCTCTAGGACTAGCGGGGGGTCCCACACCGGGGAGCTGTTTTTT.

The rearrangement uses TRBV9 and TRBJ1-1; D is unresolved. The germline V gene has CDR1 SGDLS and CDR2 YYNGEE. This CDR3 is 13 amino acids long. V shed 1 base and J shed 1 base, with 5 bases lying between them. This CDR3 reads CASSVNWNTEAFF. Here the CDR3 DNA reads TGTGCCAGCAGCGTAAACTGGAACACTGAAGCTTTCTTT.

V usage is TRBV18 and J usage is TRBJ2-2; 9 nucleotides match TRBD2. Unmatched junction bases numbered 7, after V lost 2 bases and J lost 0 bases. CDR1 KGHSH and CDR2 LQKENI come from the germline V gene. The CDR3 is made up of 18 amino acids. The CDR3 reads CASSPAVAGVSNTGELFF. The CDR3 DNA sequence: TGTGCCAGCTCACCAGCGGTAGCGGGGGTCTCGAACACCGGGGAGCTGTTTTTT.

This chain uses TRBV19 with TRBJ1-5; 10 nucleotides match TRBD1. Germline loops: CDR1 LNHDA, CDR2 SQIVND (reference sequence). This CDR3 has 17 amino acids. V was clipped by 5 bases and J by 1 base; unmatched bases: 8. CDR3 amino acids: CASSAQTGGRSNQPQHF. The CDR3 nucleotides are TGTGCCAGTAGTGCTCAGACAGGGGGCCGCAGCAATCAGCCCCAGCATTTT.

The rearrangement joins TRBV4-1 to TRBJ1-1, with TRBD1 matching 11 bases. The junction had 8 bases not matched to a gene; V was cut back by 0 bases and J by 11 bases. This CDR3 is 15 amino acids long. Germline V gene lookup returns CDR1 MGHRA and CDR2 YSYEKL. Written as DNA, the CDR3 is TGCGCCAGCAGCCAAGATCGGGGACAGGGGGTTCTTGCTTTCTTT. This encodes CASSQDRGQGVLAFF.

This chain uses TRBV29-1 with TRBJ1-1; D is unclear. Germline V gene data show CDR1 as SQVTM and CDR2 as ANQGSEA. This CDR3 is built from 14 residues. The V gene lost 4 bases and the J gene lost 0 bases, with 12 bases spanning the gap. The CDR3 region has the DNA TGCAGCGTTGGGAGGCTGGGCATGAACACTGAAGCTTTCTTT. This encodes CSVGRLGMNTEAFF. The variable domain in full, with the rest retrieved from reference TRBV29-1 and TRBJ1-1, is SAVISQKPSRDICQRGTSLTIQCQVDSQVTMMFWYRQQPGQSLTLIATANQGSEATYESGFVIDKFPISRPNLTFSTLTVSNMSPEDSSIYLCSVGRLGMNTEAFFGQGTRLTVV.

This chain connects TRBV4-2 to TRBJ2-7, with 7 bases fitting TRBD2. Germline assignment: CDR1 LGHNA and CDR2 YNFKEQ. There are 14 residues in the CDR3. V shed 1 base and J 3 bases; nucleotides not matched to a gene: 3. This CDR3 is CASSQVAGNYEQYF. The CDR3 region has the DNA TGTGCCAGCAGCCAAGTAGCGGGCAACTACGAGCAGTACTTC.

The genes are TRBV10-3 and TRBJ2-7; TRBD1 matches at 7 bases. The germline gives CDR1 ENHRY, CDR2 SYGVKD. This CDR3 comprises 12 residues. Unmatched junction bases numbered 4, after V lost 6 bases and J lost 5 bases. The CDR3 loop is CAISQTGNEQYF. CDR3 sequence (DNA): TGTGCCATCAGCCAGACAGGGAACGAGCAGTACTTC.

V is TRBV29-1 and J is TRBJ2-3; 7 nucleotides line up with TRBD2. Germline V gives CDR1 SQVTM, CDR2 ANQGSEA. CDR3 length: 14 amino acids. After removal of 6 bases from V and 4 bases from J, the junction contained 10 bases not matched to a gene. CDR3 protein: CSVSSGPPADTQYF. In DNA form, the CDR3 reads TGCAGCGTCAGTAGCGGGCCCCCCGCAGATACGCAGTATTTT.

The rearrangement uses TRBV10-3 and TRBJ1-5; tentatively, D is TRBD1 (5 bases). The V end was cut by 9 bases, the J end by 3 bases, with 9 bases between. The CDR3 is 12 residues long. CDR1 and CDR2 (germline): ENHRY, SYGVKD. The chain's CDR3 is CAIQGDNQPQHF. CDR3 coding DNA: TGTGCCATTCAGGGTGACAATCAGCCCCAGCATTTT.

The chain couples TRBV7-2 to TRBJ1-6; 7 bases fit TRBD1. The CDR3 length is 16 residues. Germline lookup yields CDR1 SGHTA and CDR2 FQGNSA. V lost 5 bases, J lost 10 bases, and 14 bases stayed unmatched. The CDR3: CASSARDSRQYSPLHF. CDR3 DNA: TGTGCCAGCAGCGCACGGGACAGTCGGCAGTACTCACCCCTCCACTTT.

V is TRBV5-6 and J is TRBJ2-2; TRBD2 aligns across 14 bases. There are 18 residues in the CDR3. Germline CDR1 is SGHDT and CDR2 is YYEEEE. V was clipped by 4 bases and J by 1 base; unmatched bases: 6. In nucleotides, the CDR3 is TGTGCCAGCAGCCCGACTAGCGGGGGGGCCTGGAACACCGGGGAGCTGTTTTTT. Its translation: CASSPTSGGAWNTGELFF.

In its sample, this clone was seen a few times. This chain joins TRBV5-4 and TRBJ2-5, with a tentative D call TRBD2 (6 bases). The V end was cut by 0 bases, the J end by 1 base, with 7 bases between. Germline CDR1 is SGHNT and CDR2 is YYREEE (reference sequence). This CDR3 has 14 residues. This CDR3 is CASSLVGGQETQYF. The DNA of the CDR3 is TGTGCCAGCAGCTTGGTCGGGGGCCAAGAGACCCAGTACTTC.

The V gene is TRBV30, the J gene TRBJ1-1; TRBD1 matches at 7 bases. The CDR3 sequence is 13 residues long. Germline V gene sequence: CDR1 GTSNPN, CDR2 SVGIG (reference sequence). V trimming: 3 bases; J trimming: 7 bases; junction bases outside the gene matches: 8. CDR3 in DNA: TGTGCCTGGAGGACGCAGGGGGGCGGTGAAGCTTTCTTT. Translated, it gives CAWRTQGGGEAFF.

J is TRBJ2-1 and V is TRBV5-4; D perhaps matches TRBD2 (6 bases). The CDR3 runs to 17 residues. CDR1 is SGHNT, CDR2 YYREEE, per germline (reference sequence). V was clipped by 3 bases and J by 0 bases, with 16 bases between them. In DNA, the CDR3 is TGTGCCAGCAGCTCCGGGGGTAGCAAATACTCCTACAATGAGCAGTTCTTC. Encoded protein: CASSSGGSKYSYNEQFF.

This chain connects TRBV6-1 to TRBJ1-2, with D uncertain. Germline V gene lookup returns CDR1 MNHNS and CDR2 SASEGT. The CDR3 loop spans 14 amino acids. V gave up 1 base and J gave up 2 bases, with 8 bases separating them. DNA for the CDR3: TGTGCCAGCAGTGAAGGTGGCAGGAACTATGGCTACACCTTC. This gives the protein CASSEGGRNYGYTF.

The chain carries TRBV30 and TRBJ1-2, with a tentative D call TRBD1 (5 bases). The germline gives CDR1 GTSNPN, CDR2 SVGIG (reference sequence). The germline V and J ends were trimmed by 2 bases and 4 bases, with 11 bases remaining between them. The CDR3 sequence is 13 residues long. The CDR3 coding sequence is TGTGCCTGGAGTACAACTCAGGGCTATGGCTACACCTTC. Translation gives CAWSTTQGYGYTF.

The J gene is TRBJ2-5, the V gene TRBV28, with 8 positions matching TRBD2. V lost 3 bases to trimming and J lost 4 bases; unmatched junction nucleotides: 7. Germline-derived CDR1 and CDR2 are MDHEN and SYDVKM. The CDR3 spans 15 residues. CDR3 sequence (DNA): TGTGCCAGCAGTTTTTTGGCGGGGGGTCCAGAGACCCAGTACTTC. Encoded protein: CASSFLAGGPETQYF. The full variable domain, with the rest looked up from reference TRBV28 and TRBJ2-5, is DVKVTQSSRYLVKRTGEKVFLECVQDMDHENMFWYRQDPGLGLRLIYFSYDVKMKEKGDIPEGYSVSREKKERFSLILESASTNQTSMYLCASSFLAGGPETQYFGPGTRLLVL.

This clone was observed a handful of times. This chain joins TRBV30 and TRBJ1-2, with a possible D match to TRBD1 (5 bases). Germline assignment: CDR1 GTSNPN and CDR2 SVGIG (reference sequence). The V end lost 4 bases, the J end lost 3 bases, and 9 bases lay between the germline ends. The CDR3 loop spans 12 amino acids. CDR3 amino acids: CAWTGEYYGYTF. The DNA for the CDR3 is TGTGCCTGGACGGGGGAATACTATGGCTACACCTTC.

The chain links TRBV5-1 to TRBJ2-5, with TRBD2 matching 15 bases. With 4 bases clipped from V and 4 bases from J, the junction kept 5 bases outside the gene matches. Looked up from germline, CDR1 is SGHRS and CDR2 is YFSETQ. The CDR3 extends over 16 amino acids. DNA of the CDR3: TGCGCCAGCAGCACCCAGGGACTAGCGGGGGGAGAGACCCAGTACTTC. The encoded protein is CASSTQGLAGGETQYF.

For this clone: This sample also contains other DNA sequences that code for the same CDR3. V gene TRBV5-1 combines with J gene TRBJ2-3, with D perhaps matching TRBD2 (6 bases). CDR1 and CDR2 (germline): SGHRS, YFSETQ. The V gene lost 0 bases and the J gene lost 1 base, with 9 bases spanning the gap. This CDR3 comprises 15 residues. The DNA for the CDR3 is TGCGCCAGCAGCTTGGTATCGGGGGGCACAGATACGCAGTATTTT. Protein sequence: CASSLVSGGTDTQYF.